This T cell receptor beta chain came from a study of blood T cell repertoires in COVID-19. As for the study in general: Acute and convalescent COVID-19 specimens originated in the United States, Italy and Spain. Sample material is recorded as cDNA or gDNA derived from T cells, B-cell-depleted T cells, or PBMCs.

In the authors' workflow: Amplifying reference gene primers gave estimates of nucleated cell counts. TCRdb's table, derived via immunoSEQ multiplex PCR, lists solely in-frame clones and lacks some. The V and J calls and clone size come from that table; D and trimming were worked out from the DNA. This sample has about 37,000 clones, with about 90% found just once. CDR1 SGHDT and CDR2 YYEEEE come from the germline V gene. After removal of 4 bases from V and 3 bases from J, the junction contained 8 bases not matched to a gene. The CDR3 contains 15 residues. This sequence originates from a woman older than 75 with acute or convalescent COVID-19. Sequencing input: peripheral blood. The chain recombines TRBV5-6 with TRBJ2-5, with 8 nucleotides matching TRBD2. CDR3 bases: TGTGCCAGCAGCCCCCTTAGCGGGGTCGAAGAGACCCAGTACTTC. Translating it yields CASSPLSGVEETQYF.